The rows below give T cell receptor beta chains drawn from one sample of a study of regulatory T cells in long-lasting Graves disease. MiXCR, run by TCRdb on the multiplex PCR reads, gives a single entry per CDR3 protein. The profile shows 400,000 to 550,000 distinct CDR3 sequences, about 17% of them singletons. These data are also associated with another study on T cells in Graves' hyperthyroidism and ophthalmopathy.

The sample consisted of peripheral blood mononuclear cells (PBMCs), taken at new diagnosis, from a patient treated with antithyroid drugs. The source is a woman in her 30s with Graves disease. CDR3s include the opening cysteine and the closing phenylalanine or tryptophan. A D gene is named only where the DNA matches it firmly. Clone size is shown for a subset of rows, as once, few, many or a class of expanded clone.

many,TRBV28,TRBJ1-5,.,TGTGCCAGCCGCCCCCCCCGGGACTATAGCAATCAGCCCCAGCATTTT,CASRPPRDYSNQPQHF
medium-sized,TRBV7-2,TRBJ1-1,.,TGTGCCAGCAGCTTTGGGGTTTTTGAAGCTTTCTTT,CASSFGVFEAFF
few,TRBV9,TRBJ1-6,.,TGTGCCAGCAGCGCAGATCCTAGGTTTAGTTCACCCCTCCACTTT,CASSADPRFSSPLHF
.,TRBV12-3/TRBV12-4,TRBJ1-1,.,TGTGCCAGCAGTCTCGGGGCAGTCACTGAAGCTTTCTTT,CASSLGAVTEAFF
.,TRBV7-2,TRBJ2-1,.,TGTGTCAGCAGCTTATCCGAGAGCTGGGGGGCCGATGAGCAGTTCTTC,CVSSLSESWGADEQFF
many,TRBV18,TRBJ2-1,.,TGTGCCAGCTCACCACCGAGGAAGCGGGCACAGGGTGAGCAGTTCTTC,CASSPPRKRAQGEQFF
few,TRBV15,TRBJ2-1,.,TGTGCCACCAGCAGAGCCAATGAGCAGTTCTTC,CATSRANEQFF
many,TRBV14,TRBJ2-7,.,TGTGCCAGCAGCCCCGCACACTACGAGCAGTACTTC,CASSPAHYEQYF
many,TRBV7-2,TRBJ2-3,TRBD2,TGTGCCAGCAGCCCCGTAATCCTAGCGGGAGGGCGTGCAGATACGCAGTATTTT,CASSPVILAGGRADTQYF
.,TRBV4-1,TRBJ1-2,.,TGCGCCAGCAGCCCGGCAGGGCAGGGAAACACCTTC,CASSPAGQGNTF
few,TRBV7-6,TRBJ2-7,.,TGTGCCAGCAGCTTATTTGGCGAGCAGTACTTC,CASSLFGEQYF
many,TRBV10-3,TRBJ2-7,TRBD2,TGTGCCATCAGTGAGAGCGGGACTAGCGGCTCCTACGAGCAGTACTTC,CAISESGTSGSYEQYF
few,TRBV29-1,TRBJ1-1,.,TGCAGCGTTGGACCCAGCCTCAACACTGAAGCTTTCTTT,CSVGPSLNTEAFF
.,TRBV19,TRBJ1-1,TRBD1,TGTGCCAGTATTCCCAGGACAGGGGCCGCGAACACTGAAGCTTTCTTT,CASIPRTGAANTEAFF
many,TRBV6-2/TRBV6-3,TRBJ2-1,.,TGTGCCAGCAGTTACTCCCATGGCAATGAGCAGTTCTTC,CASSYSHGNEQFF
few,TRBV7-8,TRBJ2-2,.,TGTGCCAGCAGCCCACGGGGTTGGGACACCGCGAACACCGGGGAGCTGTTTTTT,CASSPRGWDTANTGELFF